This record looks at one TCR beta chain sequence and its context. Clones were sequenced by immunoSEQ multiplex PCR, and TCRdb holds only the in-frame ones, with some missing. Seen here are under 300,000 clones, roughly 85% observed once, and the top ten hold less than 2.5%. Living in about two dozen US areas, the participants were between 18 and 89 years of age. The CDR3 consists of 17 residues. Per the germline V gene, CDR1 is SEHNR and CDR2 is FQNEAQ (reference sequence). With 1 base removed from V and 2 bases from J, the gap between germline ends came to 17 bases. These data belong to a study of blood T cell repertoires in COVID-19. Study overall: COVID-19 samples collected from the United States, Italy and Spain covered acute and convalescent phases.

The receptor's source is a woman aged 50 to 60 who had recovered from COVID-19. This chain links TRBV7-9 with TRBJ2-5, with D uncertain. The sequenced sample was PBMCs or T cells enriched from blood (not recorded which). The DNA of the CDR3 is TGTGCCAGCAGCTTAGGAGACATCTCCCAAGAACAAGAGACCCAGTACTTC. Its translation: CASSLGDISQEQETQYF.